What follows describes a single T cell receptor (beta chain). What it binds is unknown. Each 20-30 mg portion of unsorted bulk tissue served as the source for co-extraction of RNA and DNA. Infection with HBV was chronic in patients; they were treatment-naive. The data are from a study of tumor-infiltrating lymphocytes in primary liver carcinoma. Study observations and caveats: With p = 0.039, the top-250-clone fraction in tumors significantly exceeded that in blood.

CDR1 is SGHVS and CDR2 is FQNEAQ in the germline V gene. The length of the CDR3 is 15 residues. Germline trimming cut 10 bases from V and 5 bases from J; bases unmatched to any gene: 11. Starting from roughly 540 ng of total RNA, TCR beta cDNA was produced with a primer in the constant region. Each TCR beta library was derived from three nested multiplex PCR rounds that employed slightly modified ARM-PCR. TRBV1-TRBV30 forward primers and a C-beta reverse primer were used in the first two PCR rounds, which each ran for approximately 10 cycles. MiXCR, run by TCRdb on the multiplex PCR reads, gives a single entry per CDR3 protein. This table has about 84,000 distinct CDR3 sequences, 60% to 75% appearing once.

The chain links TRBV7-8 to TRBJ2-1; TRBD2 agrees at 10 bases. Sequences were obtained from liver tumor tissue from sampling region 1. Subset defined: tumor region T1, superior pole. The source is a middle-aged man with primary liver carcinoma and hepatitis B virus infection. CDR3 bases: TGTGCCATGAGCAGAAGAGGACTAGCGGACAATGAGCAGTTCTTC. Translating it yields CAMSRRGLADNEQFF. The variable domain in full, with the rest retrieved from reference TRBV7-8 and TRBJ2-1, is GAGVSQSPRYKVAKRGQDVALRCDPISGHVSLFWYQQALGQGPEFLTYFQNEAQLDKSGLPSDRFFAERPEGSVSTLKIQRTQQEDSAVYLCAMSRRGLADNEQFFGPGTRLTVL.